The clone carrying this T cell receptor (beta chain) was detected many times. Its antigen is unknown. The sample originates from a study of cytomegalovirus exposure and HLA in healthy donors. Study-level findings and limits: A list of 150 to 200 TCR beta chains associated with cytomegalovirus was given.

Trimming removed 5 bases from V and 11 bases from J; junction bases left unmatched: 10. This CDR3 has 14 amino acids. Germline V gene lookup returns CDR1 LGHNA and CDR2 YSLEER. 13 Jbeta primers and 60 Vbeta primers were used for the PCR. Measured with immunoSEQ multiplex PCR; TCRdb has only the in-frame clones, and not every one. The sample holds 60,000 or so clones, over 65% seen once. V gene TRBV4-3 combines with J gene TRBJ2-7, with 12 nucleotides matching TRBD1. The sequenced sample was PBMCs. The clonotype was recovered from a man aged 40-50 years in good health and CMV-seropositive. In nucleotides, the CDR3 is TGCGCCAGCAGCTCCGGGACAGGGGGCGTCTTAAAGTACTTC. Its protein is CASSSGTGGVLKYF.